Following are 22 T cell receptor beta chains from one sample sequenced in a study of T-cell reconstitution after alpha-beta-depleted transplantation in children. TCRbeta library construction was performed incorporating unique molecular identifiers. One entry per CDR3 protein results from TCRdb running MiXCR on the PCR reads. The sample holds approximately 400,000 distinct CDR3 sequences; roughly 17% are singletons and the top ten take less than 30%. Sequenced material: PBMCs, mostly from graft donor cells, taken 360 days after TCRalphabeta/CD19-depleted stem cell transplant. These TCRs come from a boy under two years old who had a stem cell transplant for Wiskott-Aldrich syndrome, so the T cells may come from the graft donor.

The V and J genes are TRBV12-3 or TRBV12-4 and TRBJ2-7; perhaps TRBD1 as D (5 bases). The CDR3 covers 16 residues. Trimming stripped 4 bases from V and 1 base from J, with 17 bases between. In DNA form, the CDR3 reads TGTGCCAGCAGTTCTTTGGGGCAGGGAAGATCCTACGAGCAGTACTTC. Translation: CASSSLGQGRSYEQYF.

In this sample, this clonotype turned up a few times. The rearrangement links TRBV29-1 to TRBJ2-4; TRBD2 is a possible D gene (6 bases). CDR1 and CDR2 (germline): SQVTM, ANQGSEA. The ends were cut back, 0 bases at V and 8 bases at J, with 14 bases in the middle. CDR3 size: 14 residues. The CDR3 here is CSVEDLTERDIQYF. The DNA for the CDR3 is TGCAGCGTTGAAGATTTGACAGAGCGGGACATTCAGTACTTC.

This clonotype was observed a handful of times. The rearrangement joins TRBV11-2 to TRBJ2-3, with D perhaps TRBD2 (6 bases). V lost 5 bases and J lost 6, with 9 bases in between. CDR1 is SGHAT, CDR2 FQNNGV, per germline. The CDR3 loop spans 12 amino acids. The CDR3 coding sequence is TGTGCCAGCAGCCGGGGGTGGGATACGCAGTATTTT. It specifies CASSRGWDTQYF.

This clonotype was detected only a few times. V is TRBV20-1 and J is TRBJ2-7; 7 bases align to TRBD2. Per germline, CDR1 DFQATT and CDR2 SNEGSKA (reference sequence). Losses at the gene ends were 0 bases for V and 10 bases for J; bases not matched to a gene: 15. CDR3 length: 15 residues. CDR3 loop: CSARDDRGSVSTQYF. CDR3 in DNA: TGCAGTGCTAGAGATGATCGCGGGAGCGTCAGTACTCAGTACTTC.

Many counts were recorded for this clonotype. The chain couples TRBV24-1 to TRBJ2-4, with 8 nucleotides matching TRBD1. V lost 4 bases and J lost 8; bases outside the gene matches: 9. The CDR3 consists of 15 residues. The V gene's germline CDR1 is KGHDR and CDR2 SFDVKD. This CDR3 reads CATSDSGQGKDIQYF. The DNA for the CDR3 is TGTGCCACCAGTGACTCCGGACAGGGAAAAGACATTCAGTACTTC.

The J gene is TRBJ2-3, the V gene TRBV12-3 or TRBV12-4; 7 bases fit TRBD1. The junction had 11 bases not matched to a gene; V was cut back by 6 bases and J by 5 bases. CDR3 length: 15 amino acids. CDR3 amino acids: CASSPTPHRGDTQYF. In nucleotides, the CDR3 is TGTGCCAGCAGCCCAACCCCCCACAGGGGAGATACGCAGTATTTT.

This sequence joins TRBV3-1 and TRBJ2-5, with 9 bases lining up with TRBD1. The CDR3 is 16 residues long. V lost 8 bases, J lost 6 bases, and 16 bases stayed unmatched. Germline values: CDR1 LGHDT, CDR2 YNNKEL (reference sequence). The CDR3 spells CASGSTGTGYMKTQYF. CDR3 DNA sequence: TGTGCCAGCGGATCCACCGGGACAGGGTACATGAAGACCCAGTACTTC.

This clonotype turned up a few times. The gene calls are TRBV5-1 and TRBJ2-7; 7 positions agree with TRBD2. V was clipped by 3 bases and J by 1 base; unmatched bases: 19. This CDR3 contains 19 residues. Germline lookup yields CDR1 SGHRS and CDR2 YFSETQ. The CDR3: CASSSYPTRGLTFSYEQYF. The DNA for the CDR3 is TGCGCCAGCAGCTCCTACCCTACTAGGGGACTAACCTTTTCCTACGAGCAGTACTTC.

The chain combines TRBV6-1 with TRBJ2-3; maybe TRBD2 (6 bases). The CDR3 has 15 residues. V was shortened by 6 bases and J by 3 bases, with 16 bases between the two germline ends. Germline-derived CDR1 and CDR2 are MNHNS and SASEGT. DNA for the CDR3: TGTGCCAGCAGCTCGCACCCGGGAGAAACAGATACGCAGTATTTT. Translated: CASSSHPGETDTQYF.

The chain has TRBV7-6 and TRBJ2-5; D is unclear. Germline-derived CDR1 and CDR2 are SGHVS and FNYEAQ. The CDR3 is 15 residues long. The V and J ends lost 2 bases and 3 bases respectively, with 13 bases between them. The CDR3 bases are TGTGCCAGCAGCTTAATTCCGCAGCCCAAAGAGACCCAGTACTTC. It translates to CASSLIPQPKETQYF.

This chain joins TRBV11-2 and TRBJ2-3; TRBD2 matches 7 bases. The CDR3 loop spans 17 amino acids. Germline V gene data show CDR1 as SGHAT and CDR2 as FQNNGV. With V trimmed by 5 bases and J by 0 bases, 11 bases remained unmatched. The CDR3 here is CASSPIRAGSSTDTQYF. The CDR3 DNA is TGTGCCAGCAGCCCGATAAGAGCGGGATCTAGCACAGATACGCAGTATTTT.

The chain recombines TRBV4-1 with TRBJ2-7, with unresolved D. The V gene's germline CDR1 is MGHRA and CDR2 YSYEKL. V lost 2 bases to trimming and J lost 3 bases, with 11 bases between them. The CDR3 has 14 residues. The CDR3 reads CASSQIGRNYEQYF. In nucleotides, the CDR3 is TGCGCCAGCAGCCAAATTGGCAGAAACTACGAGCAGTACTTC.

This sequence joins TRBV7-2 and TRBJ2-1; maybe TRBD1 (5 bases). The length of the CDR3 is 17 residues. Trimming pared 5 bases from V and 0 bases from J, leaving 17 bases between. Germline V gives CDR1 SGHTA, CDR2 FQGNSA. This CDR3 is CASSQSTVSSSYNEQFF. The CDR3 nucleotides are TGTGCCAGCAGCCAATCGACAGTCTCGAGCTCCTACAATGAGCAGTTCTTC.

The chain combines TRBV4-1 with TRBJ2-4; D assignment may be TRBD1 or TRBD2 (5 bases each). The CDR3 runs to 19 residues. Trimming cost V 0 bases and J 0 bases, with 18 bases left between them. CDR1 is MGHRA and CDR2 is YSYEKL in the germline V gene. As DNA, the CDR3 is TGCGCCAGCAGCCAAGAACCGGGACGGCCCTCCCTAGCCAAAAACATTCAGTACTTC. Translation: CASSQEPGRPSLAKNIQYF.

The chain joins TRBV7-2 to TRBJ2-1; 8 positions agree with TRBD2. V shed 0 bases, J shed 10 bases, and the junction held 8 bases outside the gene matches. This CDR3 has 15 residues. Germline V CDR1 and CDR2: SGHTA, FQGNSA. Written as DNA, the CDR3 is TGTGCCAGCAGCTTAGCGCTAGCGGGCTCCGTCGAGCAGTTCTTC. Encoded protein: CASSLALAGSVEQFF.

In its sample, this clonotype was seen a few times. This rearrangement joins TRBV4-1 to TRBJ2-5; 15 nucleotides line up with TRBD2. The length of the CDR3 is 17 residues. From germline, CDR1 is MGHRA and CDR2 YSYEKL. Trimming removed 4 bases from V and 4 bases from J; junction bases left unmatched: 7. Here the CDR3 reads CASSRGGLAGGGETQYF. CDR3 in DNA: TGCGCCAGCAGCCGGGGGGGACTAGCGGGGGGCGGAGAGACCCAGTACTTC.

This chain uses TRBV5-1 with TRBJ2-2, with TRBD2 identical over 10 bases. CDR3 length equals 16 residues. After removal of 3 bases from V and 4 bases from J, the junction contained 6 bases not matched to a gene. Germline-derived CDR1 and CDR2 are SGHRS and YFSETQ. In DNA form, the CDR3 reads TGCGCCAGCAGCTCATGGACTAGCGGCCTCACCGGGGAGCTGTTTTTT. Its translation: CASSSWTSGLTGELFF.

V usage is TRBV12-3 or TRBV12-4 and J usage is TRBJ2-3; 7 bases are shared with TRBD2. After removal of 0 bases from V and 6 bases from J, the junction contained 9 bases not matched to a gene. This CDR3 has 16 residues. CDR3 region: CASSLAGWGGMDTQYF. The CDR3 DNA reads TGTGCCAGCAGTTTAGCGGGGTGGGGGGGTATGGATACGCAGTATTTT.

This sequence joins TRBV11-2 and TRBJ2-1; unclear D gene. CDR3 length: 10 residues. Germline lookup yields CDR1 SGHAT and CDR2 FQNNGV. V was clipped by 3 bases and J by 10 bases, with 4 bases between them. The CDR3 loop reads CASSFREQFF. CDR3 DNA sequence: TGTGCCAGCAGCTTTCGGGAGCAGTTCTTC.

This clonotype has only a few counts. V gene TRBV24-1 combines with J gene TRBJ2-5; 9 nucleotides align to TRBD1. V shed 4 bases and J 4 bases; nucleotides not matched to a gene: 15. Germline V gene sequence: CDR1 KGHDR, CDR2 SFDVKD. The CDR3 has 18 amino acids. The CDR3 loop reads CATSESLPGQGLRETQYF. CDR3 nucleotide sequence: TGTGCCACCAGTGAATCGTTACCGGGACAGGGATTGAGAGAGACCCAGTACTTC.

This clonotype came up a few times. The CDR3 bases are TGTGCCAGCAGCGTAACGGGGAGGGCCGGGGAGACCCAGTACTTC. Its protein product is CASSVTGRAGETQYF. The rearrangement joins TRBV9 to TRBJ2-5; 7 nucleotides agree with TRBD2. J gave up 5 bases and V 1 base, and 8 bases lay outside the gene matches. Germline V CDR1 and CDR2: SGDLS, YYNGEE. The CDR3 covers 15 residues.

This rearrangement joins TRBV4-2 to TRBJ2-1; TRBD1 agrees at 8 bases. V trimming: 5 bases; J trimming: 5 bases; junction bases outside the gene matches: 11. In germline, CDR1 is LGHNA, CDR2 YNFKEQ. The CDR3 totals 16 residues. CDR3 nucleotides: TGTGCCAGCAGCATAGGACAGGGTCGCACCAACAATGAGCAGTTCTTC. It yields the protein CASSIGQGRTNNEQFF.